Described below is a single T cell receptor beta chain sequence and its context. These data come from a study of T cells after yellow fever vaccination. TCRdb re-called the 5' RACE reads with MiXCR, one entry per CDR3 protein. This sample has about 260,000 distinct CDR3 sequences, with about 5.2% found just once. The ends lost 0 bases at V and 4 bases at J; junction bases unmatched: 6. This CDR3 region has 16 residues. The germline CDR1 and CDR2 sequences are MNHNY and SVGAGI (reference sequence). This specimen was CD4+ T cells sorted from PBMCs, taken on the day of the yellow fever booster vaccination. The TCR sequence derives from a man younger than 35 who received the YFV17D yellow fever vaccine. The chain has TRBV6-6 and TRBJ2-1, with 7 bases aligning to TRBD1. The CDR3 reads CASSYSNRGPYNEQFF. The CDR3 nucleotides are TGTGCCAGCAGTTACTCCAACAGGGGACCTTACAATGAGCAGTTCTTC.